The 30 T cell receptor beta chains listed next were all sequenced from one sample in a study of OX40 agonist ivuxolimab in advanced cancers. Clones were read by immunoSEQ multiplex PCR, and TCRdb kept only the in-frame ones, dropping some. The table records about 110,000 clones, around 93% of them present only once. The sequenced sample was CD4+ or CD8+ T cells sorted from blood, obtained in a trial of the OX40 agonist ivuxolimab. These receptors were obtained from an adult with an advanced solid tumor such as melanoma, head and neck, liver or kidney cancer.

The CDR3 loop reads CASSPMGQAYGYTF. The CDR3 bases are TGTGCCAGCAGCCCGATGGGGCAGGCGTATGGCTACACCTTC. This chain links TRBV7-2 with TRBJ1-2, with D possibly TRBD1 on 5 matching bases. Germline CDR1 and CDR2: SGHTA and FQGNSA. Trimming cost V 5 bases and J 5 bases, with 15 bases left between them. This CDR3 is 14 amino acids long.

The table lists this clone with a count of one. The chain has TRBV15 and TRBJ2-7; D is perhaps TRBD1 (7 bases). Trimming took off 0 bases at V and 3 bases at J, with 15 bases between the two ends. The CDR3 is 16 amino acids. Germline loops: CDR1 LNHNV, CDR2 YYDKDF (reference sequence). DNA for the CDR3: TGTGCCACCAGCAGAGATCGGGAGCAGGGGGTCTACGAGCAGTACTTC. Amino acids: CATSRDREQGVYEQYF. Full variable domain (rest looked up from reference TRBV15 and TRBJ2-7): DAMVIQNPRYQVTQFGKPVTLSCSQTLNHNVMYWYQQKSSQAPKLLFHYYDKDFNNEADTPDNFQSRRPNTSFCFLDIRSPGLGDTAMYLCATSRDREQGVYEQYFGPGTRLTVT.

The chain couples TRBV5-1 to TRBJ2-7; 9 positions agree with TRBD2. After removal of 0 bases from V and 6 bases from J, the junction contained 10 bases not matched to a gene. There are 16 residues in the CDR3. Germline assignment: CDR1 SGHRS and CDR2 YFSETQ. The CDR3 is CASSLVVAGGGGEQYF. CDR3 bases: TGCGCCAGCAGCTTGGTGGTCGCGGGAGGGGGAGGCGAGCAGTACTTC.

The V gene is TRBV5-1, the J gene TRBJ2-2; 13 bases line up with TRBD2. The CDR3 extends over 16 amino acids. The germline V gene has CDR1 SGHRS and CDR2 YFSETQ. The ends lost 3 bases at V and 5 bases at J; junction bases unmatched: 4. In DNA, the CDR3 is TGCGCCAGCAGCTATGGACTAGCGGGAGTTACCGGGGAGCTGTTTTTT. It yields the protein CASSYGLAGVTGELFF.

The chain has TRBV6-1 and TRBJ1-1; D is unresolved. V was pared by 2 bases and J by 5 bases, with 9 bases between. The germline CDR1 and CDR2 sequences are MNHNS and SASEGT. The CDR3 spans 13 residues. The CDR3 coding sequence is TGTGCCAGCAGTGAACGGGGAGGGACTGAAGCTTTCTTT. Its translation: CASSERGGTEAFF.

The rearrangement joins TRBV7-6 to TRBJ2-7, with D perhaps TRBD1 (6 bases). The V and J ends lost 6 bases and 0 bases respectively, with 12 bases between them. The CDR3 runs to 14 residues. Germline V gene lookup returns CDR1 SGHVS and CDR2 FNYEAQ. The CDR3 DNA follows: TGTGCCAGCAGTCAAAGGGGGAGCTCCTACGAGCAGTACTTC. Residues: CASSQRGSSYEQYF.

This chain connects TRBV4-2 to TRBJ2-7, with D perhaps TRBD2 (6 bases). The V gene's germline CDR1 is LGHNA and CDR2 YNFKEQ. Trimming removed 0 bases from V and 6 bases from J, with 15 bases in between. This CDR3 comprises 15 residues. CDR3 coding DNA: TGTGCCAGCAGCCAAGATGGAGGGGTTTCAAGCGAGCAGTACTTC. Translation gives CASSQDGGVSSEQYF.

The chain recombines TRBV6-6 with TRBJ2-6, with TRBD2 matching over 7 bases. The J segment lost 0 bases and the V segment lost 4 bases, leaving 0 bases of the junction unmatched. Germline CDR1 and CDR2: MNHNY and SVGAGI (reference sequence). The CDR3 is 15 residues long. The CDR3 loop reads CASSSGGSGANVLTF. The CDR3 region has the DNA TGTGCCAGCAGTTCGGGGGGCTCTGGGGCCAACGTCCTGACTTTC.

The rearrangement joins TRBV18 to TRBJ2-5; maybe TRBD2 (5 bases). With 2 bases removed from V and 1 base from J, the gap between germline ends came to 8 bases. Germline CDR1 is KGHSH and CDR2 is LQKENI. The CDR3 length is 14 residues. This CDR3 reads CASSPGGFQETQYF. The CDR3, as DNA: TGTGCCAGCTCACCAGGCGGGTTCCAAGAGACCCAGTACTTC.

This chain's CDR3 is CASSSRGGGDTEAFF. The DNA for the CDR3 is TGTGCCAGCAGCTCGCGAGGGGGAGGCGACACTGAAGCTTTCTTT. The J gene is TRBJ1-1, the V gene TRBV7-9, with D possibly TRBD1 on 6 matching bases. Trimming took off 4 bases at V and 3 bases at J, with 15 bases between the two ends. Germline V gene data show CDR1 as SEHNR and CDR2 as FQNEAQ (reference sequence). The CDR3 runs to 15 residues. The full variable domain, rest sourced from reference TRBV7-9 and TRBJ1-1, is DTGVSQNPRHKITKRGQNVTFRCDPISEHNRLYWYRQTLGQGPEFLTYFQNEAQLEKSRLLSDRFSAERPKGSFSTLEIQRTEQGDSAMYLCASSSRGGGDTEAFFGQGTRLTVV.

The chain's CDR3 is CASSPLVGQGNTEAFF. CDR3 nucleotides: TGTGCCAGCTCACCACTGGTCGGACAAGGGAACACTGAAGCTTTCTTT. This chain connects TRBV18 to TRBJ1-1, with D tentatively TRBD1 (5 bases). This CDR3 is 16 amino acids long. V was clipped by 1 base and J by 1 base, with 13 bases between them. From germline, CDR1 is KGHSH and CDR2 LQKENI.

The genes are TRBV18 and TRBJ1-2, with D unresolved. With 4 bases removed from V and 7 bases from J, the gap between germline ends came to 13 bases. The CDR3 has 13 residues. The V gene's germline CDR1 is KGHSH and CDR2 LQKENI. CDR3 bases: TGTGCCAGCTCACTGGGTCCCCTGGCTGGCTACACCTTC. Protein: CASSLGPLAGYTF.

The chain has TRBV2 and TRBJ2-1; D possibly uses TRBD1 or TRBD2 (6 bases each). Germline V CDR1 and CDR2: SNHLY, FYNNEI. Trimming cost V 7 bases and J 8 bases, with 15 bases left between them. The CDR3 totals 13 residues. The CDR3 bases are TGTGCCAGCAAGGGGGGCGAGATGGATGAGCAGTTCTTC. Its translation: CASKGGEMDEQFF.

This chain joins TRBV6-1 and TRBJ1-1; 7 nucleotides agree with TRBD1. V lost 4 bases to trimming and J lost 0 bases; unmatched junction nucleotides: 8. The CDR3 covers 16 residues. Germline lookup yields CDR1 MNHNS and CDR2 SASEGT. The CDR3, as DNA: TGTGCCAGCAGTGGCAGAGAGGGGGCTTTGAACACTGAAGCTTTCTTT. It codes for CASSGREGALNTEAFF.

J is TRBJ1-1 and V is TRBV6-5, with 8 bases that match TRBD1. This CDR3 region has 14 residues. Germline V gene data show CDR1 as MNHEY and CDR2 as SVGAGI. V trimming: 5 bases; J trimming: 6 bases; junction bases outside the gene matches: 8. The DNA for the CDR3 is TGTGCCAGCAGTCGGCAGGGGGCAGTAGCTGAAGCTTTCTTT. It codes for CASSRQGAVAEAFF.

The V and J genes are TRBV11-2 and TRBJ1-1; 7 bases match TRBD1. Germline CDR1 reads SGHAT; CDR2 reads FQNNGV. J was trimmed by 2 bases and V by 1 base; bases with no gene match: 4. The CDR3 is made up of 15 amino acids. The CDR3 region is CASSLARTGNTEAFF. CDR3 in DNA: TGTGCCAGCAGCTTAGCCCGGACAGGAAACACTGAAGCTTTCTTT.

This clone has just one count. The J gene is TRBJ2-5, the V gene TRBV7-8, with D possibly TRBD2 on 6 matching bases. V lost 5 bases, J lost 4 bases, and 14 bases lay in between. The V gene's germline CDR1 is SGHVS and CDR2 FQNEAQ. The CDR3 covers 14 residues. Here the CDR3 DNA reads TGTGCCAGCAGCCTAGATCTAGCGAGAGAGACCCAGTACTTC. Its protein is CASSLDLARETQYF.

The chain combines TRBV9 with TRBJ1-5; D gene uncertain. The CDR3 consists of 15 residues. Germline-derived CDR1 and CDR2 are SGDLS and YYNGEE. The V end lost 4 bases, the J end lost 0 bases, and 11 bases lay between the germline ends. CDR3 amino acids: CASSPPGYSNQPQHF. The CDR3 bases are TGTGCCAGCAGCCCTCCTGGCTATAGCAATCAGCCCCAGCATTTT.

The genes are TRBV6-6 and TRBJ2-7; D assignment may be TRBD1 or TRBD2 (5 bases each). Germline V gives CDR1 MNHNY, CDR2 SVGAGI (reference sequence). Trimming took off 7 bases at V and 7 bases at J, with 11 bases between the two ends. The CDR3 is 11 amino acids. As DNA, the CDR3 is TGTGCCAGCACGAGGGGCCGGGAGCAGTACTTC. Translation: CASTRGREQYF.

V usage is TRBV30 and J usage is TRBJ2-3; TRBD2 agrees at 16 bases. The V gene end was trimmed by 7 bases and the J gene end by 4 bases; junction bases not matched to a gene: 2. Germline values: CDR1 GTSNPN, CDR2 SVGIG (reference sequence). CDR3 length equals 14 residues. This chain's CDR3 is CASGTSGRADTQYF. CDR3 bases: TGTGCCTCTGGGACTAGCGGGAGGGCAGATACGCAGTATTTT.

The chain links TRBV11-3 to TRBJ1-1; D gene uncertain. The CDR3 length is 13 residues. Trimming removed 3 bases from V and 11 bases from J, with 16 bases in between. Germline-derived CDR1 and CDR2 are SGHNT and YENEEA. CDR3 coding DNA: TGTGCCAGCAGCTTTATGGGGAGAGCCAGCGCTTTCTTT. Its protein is CASSFMGRASAFF.

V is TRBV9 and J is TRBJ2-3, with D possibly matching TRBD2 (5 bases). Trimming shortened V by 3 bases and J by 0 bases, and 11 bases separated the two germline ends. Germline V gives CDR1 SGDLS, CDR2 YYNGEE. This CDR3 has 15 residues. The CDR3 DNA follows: TGTGCCAGCAGCGCGGCGGGCTCTAGCACAGATACGCAGTATTTT. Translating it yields CASSAAGSSTDTQYF.

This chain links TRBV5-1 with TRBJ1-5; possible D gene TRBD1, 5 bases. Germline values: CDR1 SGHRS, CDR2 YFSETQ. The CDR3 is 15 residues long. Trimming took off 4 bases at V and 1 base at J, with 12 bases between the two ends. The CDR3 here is CASSVDGASNQPQHF. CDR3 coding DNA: TGCGCCAGCAGCGTGGACGGGGCCAGCAATCAGCCCCAGCATTTT.

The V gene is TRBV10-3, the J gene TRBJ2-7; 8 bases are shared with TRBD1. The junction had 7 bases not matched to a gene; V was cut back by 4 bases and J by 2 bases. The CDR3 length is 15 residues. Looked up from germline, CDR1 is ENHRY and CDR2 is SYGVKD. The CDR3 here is CAISVGQGSPYEQYF. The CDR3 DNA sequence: TGTGCCATCAGTGTAGGACAGGGTAGCCCCTACGAGCAGTACTTC.

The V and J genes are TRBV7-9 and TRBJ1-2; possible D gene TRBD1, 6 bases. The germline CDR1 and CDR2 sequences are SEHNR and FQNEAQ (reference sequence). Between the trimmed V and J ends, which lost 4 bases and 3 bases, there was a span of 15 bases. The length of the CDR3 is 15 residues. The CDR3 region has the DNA TGTGCCAGCAGCTCGTGGACAGCTGCTGACTATGGCTACACCTTC. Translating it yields CASSSWTAADYGYTF.

The CDR3 loop is CASSSGGSYEQYF. CDR3 coding DNA: TGTGCCAGCAGCTCCGGCGGGAGCTACGAGCAGTACTTC. This sequence joins TRBV7-9 and TRBJ2-7, with 7 nucleotides matching TRBD2. Unmatched junction bases numbered 3, after V lost 4 bases and J lost 3 bases. The CDR3 runs 13 residues. CDR1 SEHNR and CDR2 FQNEAQ come from the germline V gene (reference sequence).

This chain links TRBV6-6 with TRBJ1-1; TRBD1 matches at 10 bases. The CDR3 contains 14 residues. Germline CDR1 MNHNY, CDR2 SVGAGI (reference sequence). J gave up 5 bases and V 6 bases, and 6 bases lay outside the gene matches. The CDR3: CASRLRQGATEAFF. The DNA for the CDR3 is TGTGCCAGCAGATTGAGACAGGGGGCGACTGAAGCTTTCTTT.

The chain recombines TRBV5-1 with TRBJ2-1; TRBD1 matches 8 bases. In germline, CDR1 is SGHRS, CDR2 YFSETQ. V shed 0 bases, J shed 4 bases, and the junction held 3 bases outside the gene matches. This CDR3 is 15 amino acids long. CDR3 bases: TGCGCCAGCAGCTTGGGGACAGGGACGTACAATGAGCAGTTCTTC. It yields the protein CASSLGTGTYNEQFF.

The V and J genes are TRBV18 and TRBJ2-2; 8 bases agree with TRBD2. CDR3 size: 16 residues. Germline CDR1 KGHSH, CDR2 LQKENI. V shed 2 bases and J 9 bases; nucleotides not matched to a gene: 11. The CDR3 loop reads CASSPEPGTRVWELFF. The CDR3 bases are TGTGCCAGCTCACCAGAACCCGGGACTAGAGTCTGGGAGCTGTTTTTT.

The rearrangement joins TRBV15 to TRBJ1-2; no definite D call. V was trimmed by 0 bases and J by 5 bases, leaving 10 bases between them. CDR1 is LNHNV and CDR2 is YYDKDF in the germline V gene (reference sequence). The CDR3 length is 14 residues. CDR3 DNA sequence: TGTGCCACCAGCAGAGATAGAGCCGGATATGGCTACACCTTC. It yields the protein CATSRDRAGYGYTF.